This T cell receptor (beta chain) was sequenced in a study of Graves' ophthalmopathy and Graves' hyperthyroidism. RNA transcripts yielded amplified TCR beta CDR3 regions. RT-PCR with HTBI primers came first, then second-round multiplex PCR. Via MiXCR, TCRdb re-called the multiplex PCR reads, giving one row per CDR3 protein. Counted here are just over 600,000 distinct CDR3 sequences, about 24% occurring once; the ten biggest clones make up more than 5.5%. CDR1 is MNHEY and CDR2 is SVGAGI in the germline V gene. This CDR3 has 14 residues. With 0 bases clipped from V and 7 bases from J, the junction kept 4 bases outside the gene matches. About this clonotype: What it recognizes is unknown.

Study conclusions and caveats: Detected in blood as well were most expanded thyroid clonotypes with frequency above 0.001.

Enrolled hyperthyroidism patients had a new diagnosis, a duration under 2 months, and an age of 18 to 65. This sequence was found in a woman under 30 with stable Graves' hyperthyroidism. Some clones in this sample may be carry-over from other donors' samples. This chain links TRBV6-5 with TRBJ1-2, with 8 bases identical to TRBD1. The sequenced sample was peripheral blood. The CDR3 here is CASSYSRQGAGYTF. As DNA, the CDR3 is TGTGCCAGCAGTTACTCGCGTCAGGGGGCTGGCTACACCTTC.